This T cell receptor (beta chain) is drawn from a study of blood T cell repertoires in COVID-19. Study details: The study drew acute and convalescent COVID-19 samples from the United States, Italy and Spain.

Using immunoSEQ multiplex PCR, the repertoire was profiled, and TCRdb retains in-frame clones only, with some absent. This table has around 60,000 clones, roughly four fifths appearing once. The specimen was peripheral blood. The receptor comes from a man older than 75 with acute or convalescent COVID-19.

This chain's CDR3 is CASSFLAGGGNEQFF. CDR3 sequence (DNA): TGTGCCAGCAGTTTTCTAGCGGGGGGAGGGAATGAGCAGTTCTTC. V is TRBV27 and J is TRBJ2-1; 11 bases fit TRBD2. Germline CDR1 is MNHEY and CDR2 is SMNVEV (reference sequence). V gave up 3 bases and J gave up 7 bases; unmatched junction bases: 5. CDR3 length: 15 amino acids.